This TCR beta chain came from a study of blood T cell repertoires in COVID-19. Background on the study: COVID-19 samples from acute and convalescent phases originated in the United States, Italy and Spain.

TCRdb's copy holds only in-frame clones and misses some; the assay was immunoSEQ multiplex PCR. This sample has roughly 330,000 clones, with around 87% found just once. Germline V gene lookup returns CDR1 MNHEY and CDR2 SVGAGI. The CDR3 sequence is 13 residues long. Between the trimmed V and J ends, which lost 5 bases and 7 bases, there was a span of 12 bases. This receptor was identified in a woman aged 25-40 years who had recovered from COVID-19. The J gene is TRBJ1-5, the V gene TRBV6-5; D may be TRBD1 (5 bases). Sequences were obtained from PBMCs or T cells enriched from blood (not recorded which). In DNA form, the CDR3 reads TGTGCCAGCAGTACCCAGGGCTACCAGCCCCAGCATTTT. Its translation is CASSTQGYQPQHF.